A selection of T cell receptor beta chains follows, all from one sample in a study of blood T cell repertoires in COVID-19. The assay was immunoSEQ multiplex PCR, and TCRdb's table has in-frame clones only and misses some. The sample contains more than 110,000 clones, about 81% of which appear only once. Sequenced material: peripheral blood. The receptors come from an elderly woman with acute or convalescent COVID-19. The CDR3 runs from the conserved cysteine through the conserved F or W. A D gene is named only where the DNA matches it firmly. The size field is filled for only some rows; it gives once, few, many or a size class.

TRBD1	TRBJ2-7	TRBV18	.	TGTGCCAGCTCACGTACCGGGACAGGGGGCGCCGAGCAGTACTTC	CASSRTGTGGAEQYF
TRBD1	TRBJ1-4	TRBV6-6	.	TGTGCCAGCCACCAGGACAGGGATGAAAAACTGTTTTTT	CASHQDRDEKLFF
TRBD1	TRBJ1-6	TRBV19	.	TGTGCCAGTAACCCTATGACAGGGGGCAATTCACCCCTCCACTTT	CASNPMTGGNSPLHF
TRBD2	TRBJ2-7	TRBV28	.	TGTGCCAGCAGTTTAGGGGAGCGGGAGACCGAGCAGTACTTC	CASSLGERETEQYF
.	TRBJ1-6	TRBV27	.	.	CASSFGQGLHF
.	TRBJ1-1	TRBV11-2	.	TGTGCCAGCAGCTTTGGACTTCGAGGGACTGAAGCTTTCTTT	CASSFGLRGTEAFF
.	TRBJ1-4	TRBV29-1	.	TGCAGCGTTGTCAGCGCTTTATACGGTGAAAAACTGTTTTTT	CSVVSALYGEKLFF
.	TRBJ1-2	TRBV6-5	.	TGTGCCAGCAAGCCCCTCCGCGATACTGATGGCTACACCTTC	CASKPLRDTDGYTF
TRBD2	TRBJ2-1	TRBV9	few	TGTGCCAGCAGCGTAGGTAGCGGGTTGGACAATGAGCAGTTCTTC	CASSVGSGLDNEQFF
.	TRBJ2-5	TRBV7-9	.	TGTGCCAGCAGCTTACAGAACGGCGACAACCAAGAGACCCAGTACTTC	CASSLQNGDNQETQYF
.	TRBJ2-2	TRBV4-1	.	TGCGCCAGCAGCCTAGCCGGGGAGCTGTTTTTT	CASSLAGELFF
.	TRBJ2-2	TRBV7-3	.	TGTGCCAGCAGCCGACAGATAAACACCGGGGAGCTGTTTTTT	CASSRQINTGELFF
.	TRBJ2-1	TRBV28	.	TGTGCCAGCAGTTTATCCCTCAGCAGGGAGCAGTTCTTC	CASSLSLSREQFF
.	TRBJ2-6	TRBV7-6	.	TGTGCCAGCAGCTTAGATCCCCGCTCTGGGGCCAACGTCCTGACTTTC	CASSLDPRSGANVLTF
.	TRBJ1-6	TRBV2	.	TGTGCCCAAAACCCCGGGAATTTTAATTCACCCCTCCACTTT	CAQNPGNFNSPLHF
.	TRBJ2-7	TRBV6-5	.	TGTGCCAGCCGTAGGGGGGGGCTTACCTACGAGCAGTACTTC	CASRRGGLTYEQYF
TRBD1	TRBJ1-5	TRBV5-1	.	TGCGCCAGCAGCCCGGGGACAGGGGGGTTTCAGCCCCAGCATTTT	CASSPGTGGFQPQHF
.	TRBJ1-1	TRBV7-9	.	TGTGCCAGCAGCTTAGTTCGGGGATATGGGACTGAAGCTTTCTTT	CASSLVRGYGTEAFF
TRBD2	TRBJ2-1	TRBV18	.	TGTGCCAGCTCGCGACTAGCGGGGGCCAAGGTAAATGAGCAGTTCTTC	CASSRLAGAKVNEQFF
TRBD1	TRBJ2-3	TRBV4-1	.	TGCGCCAGCAGCCAAGATTTCGGGACAGGGGGATATACGCAGTATTTT	CASSQDFGTGGYTQYF
.	TRBJ2-2	TRBV6-2/TRBV6-3	.	TGTGCCAGCAGTTACATTTTCTCCGGGGAGCTGTTTTTT	CASSYIFSGELFF
.	TRBJ2-5	TRBV2	.	TGTGCCAGCAGTGAATCGGGGTGGGCGAGTAAAGAGACCCAGTACTTC	CASSESGWASKETQYF
TRBD1	TRBJ2-5	TRBV3-1/TRBV3-2	once	TGTGCCAGCAGCCAAGATATGGGACAGGGGGCTCTAGAGACCCAGTACTTC	CASSQDMGQGALETQYF
TRBD2	TRBJ2-1	TRBV5-4	few	TGTGCCAGCAGCTCCCTAGGGCTAGCGGGTACCTACAATGAGCAGTTCTTC	CASSSLGLAGTYNEQFF
.	TRBJ2-6	TRBV30	.	TGTGCCTGGAGATCCAGGGCTGGGGCCAACGTCCTGACTTTC	CAWRSRAGANVLTF
TRBD2	TRBJ2-5	TRBV3-1/TRBV3-2	.	TGTGCCAGCAGCCGTGAGCGGGGGGGCCCAGAGACCCAGTACTTC	CASSRERGGPETQYF
TRBD2	TRBJ2-7	TRBV7-2	.	TGTGCCAGCAGCTTCTTAGCGGGGGACTCCTACGAGCAGTACTTC	CASSFLAGDSYEQYF
TRBD1	TRBJ2-1	TRBV10-1	.	TGCGCCAGCAGTGATGTAGGACAGGGTACCAATGAGCAGTTCTTC	CASSDVGQGTNEQFF
TRBD2	TRBJ2-1	TRBV7-7	.	TGTGCCAGCAGCTTAAGTTTGGGACTAGCGGGAGGCGATGAGCAGTTCTTC	CASSLSLGLAGGDEQFF
.	TRBJ1-3	TRBV7-9	.	TGTGCCAGCAGCTTGCCACCGGGAAGCTCTGGAAACACCATATATTTT	CASSLPPGSSGNTIYF
TRBD2	TRBJ2-7	TRBV28	.	TGTGCCAGTACACCACCTAGCGGCTCCTACGAGCAGTACTTC	CASTPPSGSYEQYF
.	TRBJ2-7	TRBV5-1	.	TGCGCCAGCAGCTTGCTTTCGACACACTCTTACCGCCACGAGCAGTACTTC	CASSLLSTHSYRHEQYF
.	TRBJ1-5	TRBV19	.	TGTGCCAGTAGGCCAGGCTATAGCAATCAGCCCCAGCATTTT	CASRPGYSNQPQHF
.	TRBJ2-1	TRBV11-2	.	TGTGCCAGCAGCTTACAGCGAAGCTCCTACAATGAGCAGTTCTTC	CASSLQRSSYNEQFF
.	TRBJ1-1	TRBV12-3/TRBV12-4	.	TGTGCCAGCAGACCCGACAGCCGTGAAGCTTTCTTT	CASRPDSREAFF
.	TRBJ1-6	TRBV3-1/TRBV3-2	.	TGTGCCAGCAGCCAGTCGTCCGGCGGAGGTAATTCACCCCTCCACTTT	CASSQSSGGGNSPLHF
.	TRBJ1-1	TRBV19	.	TGTGCCATAAAGATGTCGGGTCTAGGCACTGAAGCTTTCTTT	CAIKMSGLGTEAFF
TRBD2	TRBJ2-5	TRBV4-1	.	TGCGCCAGCAGCCAAGTACCGGGACTAGCGGGAGGGGGGGAGACCCAGTACTTC	CASSQVPGLAGGGETQYF